What follows are 3 T cell receptor beta chains derived from one specimen sequenced in a study of blood T cell repertoires in COVID-19. TCRdb's table, derived via immunoSEQ multiplex PCR, lists solely in-frame clones and lacks some. The sample has under 300,000 clones, roughly 81% seen once. The sequenced sample consisted of PBMCs or T cells enriched from blood (not recorded which). The receptors were sampled from a woman aged 45-65 years who had been exposed to COVID-19.

The genes are TRBV4-2 and TRBJ2-1; D perhaps matches TRBD2 (6 bases). The V end lost 0 bases, the J end lost 4 bases, and 13 bases lay between the germline ends. From germline, CDR1 is LGHNA and CDR2 YNFKEQ. The length of the CDR3 is 16 residues. The CDR3 DNA reads TGTGCCAGCAGCCAAGACCCGGGACTCAGTTACAATGAGCAGTTCTTC. As protein: CASSQDPGLSYNEQFF.

The chain employs TRBV2 and TRBJ1-2; maybe TRBD1 (5 bases). Trimming removed 8 bases at V and 6 bases at J, with 16 bases between. Germline V CDR1 and CDR2: SNHLY, FYNNEI. CDR3 length equals 13 residues. For the CDR3, the DNA is TGTGCCAGCCTCTCGGGGGAATGGAATGGCTACACCTTC. Its protein is CASLSGEWNGYTF.

V usage is TRBV10-3 and J usage is TRBJ1-1; no reliable D call. CDR1 and CDR2 (germline): ENHRY, SYGVKD. Trimming left V 3 bases short and J 7 bases short, with 9 bases between. The CDR3 is 12 residues long. The CDR3 spells CAISDSGDEAFF. CDR3 nucleotides: TGTGCCATCAGTGATTCAGGTGATGAAGCTTTCTTT.